The following is a T cell receptor beta chain sequence with its context. This clone was observed a handful of times. The antigen this receptor binds is unknown. There are no base qualities to consult, and no much larger clone falls within one base. The data stem from a study of CD8+ T cells in alopecia areata (dated by TCRdb to 2016 to 2019). As for the study more broadly: The treated patients took part in an open-label pilot trial in which moderate-to-severe alopecia areata was treated with oral tofacitinib at 5 to 10 mg twice daily. Patients stayed on tofacitinib for 6 to 18 months and then had 6 months of follow-up off drug so that delayed response and recurrence could be assessed. The SALT score, which quantifies the percentage of affected scalp surface area, was used to measure disease severity in treated patients. To study T cell clonal expansion in alopecia areata, the researchers applied high-throughput TCRbeta sequencing to both the C3H/HeJ mouse model and human patients. Human TCRbeta sequencing covered scalp tissue and sorted CD4+ and CD8+ peripheral blood T cells from patchy and totalis/universalis alopecia areata patients and healthy controls. Tofacitinib-treated patients had biopsies at baseline and at 4 and 24 weeks of treatment, with a later scalp biopsy in several patients. Scalp clonality was compared across normal scalp (n=4), patchy alopecia areata scalp (n=8), and alopecia totalis/universalis scalp (n=8). The RNA source kit depended on sample type: the PAXgene miRNA kit for fixed scalp, the miRNeasy kit for PBMCs, and the RNeasy kit for mouse skin. TCRbeta CDR3 regions were amplified by immunoSEQ multiplex PCR with 35 Vbeta forward and 13 Jbeta reverse primers. Here is what the overall study found, with its caveats: Unlike mouse skin, where gammadelta T cells dominate, normal human skin contains resident alphabeta T cells that get sequenced too, which complicates analysis of the scalp TCR repertoire. With tofacitinib, both scalp clonality and the number of expanded CD8+ clones among the top 100 scalp clones went down significantly. Shared TCR sequences between patients were less evident than in mice, which may be partly attributable to HLA diversity in the patient population. Lesional scalp, especially in alopecia totalis/universalis, showed higher clonality and more expanded CD8+ clones than normal scalp, suggesting antigenic drive. Many expanded lesional clones were found to persist in scalp and blood during tofacitinib treatment, and relapse after treatment cessation may be partly explained by this persistence. The treated cohort was small, with a single nonresponder, so links between baseline CD8+ expansion and response need larger studies.

Interpreted using the paper, the time point label stands for: 24 weeks on oral tofacitinib. Reading the label with the study, this specimen's treatment or condition is: oral pan-JAK inhibitor, 5-10 mg twice daily. Lesional scalp punch biopsies and peripheral blood were obtained from alopecia areata patients. PBMCs were isolated by density centrifugation and stained for CD3, CD4 and CD8, after which CD4+ and CD8+ T cells were sorted on a FACSAria. From cysteine to phenylalanine, the CDR3 is 15 amino acids long. Just the 45-base CDR3 DNA is kept, in frame starting at base 1. The germline V gene encodes CDR1 SQVTM and CDR2 ANQGSEA. Germline trimming amounts to 6 bases on V and 2 bases on J, with 11 as the count of junction bases outside the gene matches. The library was obtained by the immunoSEQ multiplex PCR assay. To provide template for TCR sequencing, every sample had RNA extracted and reverse transcribed into cDNA. SuperScript III was used for first-strand cDNA synthesis, primed with a 2:1 mix of oligo-dT and random hexamers. A synthetic immune receptor repertoire was used to measure amplification bias, and any remaining bias was corrected computationally. Regarding the original processing steps: After raw reads were preprocessed to remove errors, the CDR3 was defined following IMGT conventions as running from the conserved cysteine to phenylalanine. Clonality was calculated as 1 minus Shannon entropy normalized by log2 of the number of productive unique TCRs. Whether scalp clones were CD4 or CD8 was inferred by matching scalp TCRbeta sequences against CD4 and CD8 repertoires sorted from blood. The immuneACCESS repertoire file appears here via TCRdb, limited to in-frame rearrangements. These files lack a portion of the clones; in checked studies, under half of the deficit traces to unresolved V genes, and the cause of the others is not known. V and J calls and clone size come straight from that table; D and trimming were deduced from the DNA. For this sample the table gives hundreds of thousands of clones, of which 58% were detected only once. Around 1.7% of the sample is in the top ten clones.

The chain is encoded by TRBV29-1 joined to TRBJ2-3; TRBD1 matches 7 bases in the middle. The TCR sequence derives from a human donor with alopecia areata. Sequencing used CD4+ T cells sorted from blood, obtained at week 24, from a patient treated with tofacitinib. The nucleotide sequence is given as TGCAGCGTCGGGGCGTGGACAGGCTCCACAGATACGCAGTATTTT. This yields the protein CSVGAWTGSTDTQYF.